This T cell receptor beta chain was recorded in a study of blood T cell repertoires in COVID-19. Overall study: Acute and convalescent COVID-19 samples came from the United States, Italy and Spain. Sources were T cells, B-cell-depleted T cells, or PBMCs; the material itself was cDNA or gDNA.

Trimming took off 4 bases at V and 8 bases at J, with 18 bases between the two ends. Germline CDR1 SNHLY, CDR2 FYNNEI. The length of the CDR3 is 16 residues. This clone showed up just a few times. In the original processing: From reference gene primer amplification, estimates of nucleated cell counts were derived. Repertoires were generated with immunoSEQ multiplex PCR, while TCRdb's copy carries only in-frame clones and drops some. V and J calls and clone size are copied from that table; D and trimming were computed from the DNA. Of a few hundred thousand clones listed, over 75% are singletons. The chain is built from TRBV2 and TRBJ1-6; no reliable D call. The TCR originated in a woman in her fifties or sixties who had recovered from COVID-19. The sequencing input was peripheral blood. CDR3 DNA sequence: TGTGCCAGCAGTGTATACAGACCTTCATTCTATTCACCCCTCCACTTT. The encoded protein is CASSVYRPSFYSPLHF.